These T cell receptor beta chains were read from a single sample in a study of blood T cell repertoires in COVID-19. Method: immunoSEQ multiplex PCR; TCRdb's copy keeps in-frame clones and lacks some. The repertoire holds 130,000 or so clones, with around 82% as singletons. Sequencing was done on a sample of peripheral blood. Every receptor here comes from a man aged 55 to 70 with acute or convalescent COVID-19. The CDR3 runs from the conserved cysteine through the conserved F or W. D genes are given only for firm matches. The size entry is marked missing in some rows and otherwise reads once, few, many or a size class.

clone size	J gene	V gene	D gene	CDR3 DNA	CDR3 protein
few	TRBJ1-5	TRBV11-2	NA	TGTGCCAGCAGCTTAGTGAACCGGGACACGGACGATCAGCCCCAGCATTTT	CASSLVNRDTDDQPQHF
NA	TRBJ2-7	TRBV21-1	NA	TGTGCCAGCAGCATGGCCGGGAGCTCCTACGAGCAGTACTTC	CASSMAGSSYEQYF
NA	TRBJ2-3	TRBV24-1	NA	TGTGCCACCAGTGATTTGGGGCAGGGCACAGATACGCAGTATTTT	CATSDLGQGTDTQYF
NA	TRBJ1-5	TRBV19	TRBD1	TGTGCCAGTAGTATGCAGGGGGCGGAACAGCCCCAGCATTTT	CASSMQGAEQPQHF
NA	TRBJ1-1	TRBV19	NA	TGTGCCACCATGGAAGGGCAGGGAAGATTAGCTTTCTTT	CATMEGQGRLAFF
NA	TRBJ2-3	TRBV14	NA	TGTGCCAGCAGCCAAGAGATCGCGAGCACAGATACGCAGTATTTT	CASSQEIASTDTQYF
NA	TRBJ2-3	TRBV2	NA	TGTGCCAGCAGCCCCCTGCGCGGCTCCGATACGCAGTATTTT	CASSPLRGSDTQYF
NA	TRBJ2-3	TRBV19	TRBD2	TGTGCCAGCAGAAAACCAGGACTAGCGGGCACAGATACGCAGTATTTT	CASRKPGLAGTDTQYF
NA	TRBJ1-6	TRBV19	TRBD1	TGTGCCAGTAGCAGGAACCCCGGACAGGGAAATTCACCCCTCCACTTT	CASSRNPGQGNSPLHF
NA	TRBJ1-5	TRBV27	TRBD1	TGTGCCAGCAGCCACTTAACCGGGACAGGGGGAGGTCAGCCCCAGCATTTT	CASSHLTGTGGGQPQHF
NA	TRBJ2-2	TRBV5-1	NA	TGCGCCAGCAGCCAATCCCAAGGCGGAGGCACCGGGGAGCTGTTTTTT	CASSQSQGGGTGELFF
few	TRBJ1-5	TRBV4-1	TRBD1	TGCGCCAGCAGCCAAGATGACAGGGTCGATCAGCCCCAGCATTTT	CASSQDDRVDQPQHF
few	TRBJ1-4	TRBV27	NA	TGTGCCAGCACCTTCAGGGTGAATGAAAAACTGTTTTTT	CASTFRVNEKLFF
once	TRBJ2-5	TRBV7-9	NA	TGTGCCAGCAGCTTAGGGGCGCAGGGGGGAGAGACCCAGTACTTC	CASSLGAQGGETQYF
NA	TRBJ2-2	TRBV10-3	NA	TGTGCCATCAGTGAAGCGGGTTACACCGGGGAGCTGTTTTTT	CAISEAGYTGELFF
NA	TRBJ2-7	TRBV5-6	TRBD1	TGTGCCAGCAGCGCCGGGACAGGGGGCTCGACCTCCTACGAGCAGTACTTC	CASSAGTGGSTSYEQYF
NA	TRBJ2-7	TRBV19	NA	TGTGCCAGTAGTCAGGACACCTACGAGCAGTACTTC	CASSQDTYEQYF
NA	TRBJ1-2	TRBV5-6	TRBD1	TGTGCCAGCAGCCGGGGACAGGCTAACTATGGCTACACCTTC	CASSRGQANYGYTF
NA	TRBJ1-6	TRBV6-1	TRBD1	TGTGCCAGCAGTGATCCGGGACAGGGCACTATATATAATTCACCCCTCCACTTT	CASSDPGQGTIYNSPLHF
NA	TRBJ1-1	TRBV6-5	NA	TGTGCCAGCAGCCTTTACAGGGATCAGCAAGCTTTCTTT	CASSLYRDQQAFF
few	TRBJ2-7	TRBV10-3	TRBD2	TGTGCCATCAGTGGGGGCGGGAGGGCCCCCTACGAGCAGTACTTC	CAISGGGRAPYEQYF
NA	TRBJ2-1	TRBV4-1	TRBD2	TGCGCCAGCAGCCAAGTGGTTAGCGGGGGGCCCTACAATGAGCAGTTCTTC	CASSQVVSGGPYNEQFF
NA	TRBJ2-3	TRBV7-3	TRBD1	TGTGCCAGCAGCTTAGACAGGGGGTTGGCAGATACGCAGTATTTT	CASSLDRGLADTQYF
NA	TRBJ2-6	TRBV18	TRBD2	TGTGCCAGCTCACCTAGCGGGGGGTCTGGGGCCAACGTCCTGACTTTC	CASSPSGGSGANVLTF
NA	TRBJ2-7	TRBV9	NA	TGTGCCAGCAGCGTAGTAGCGGATCCTACCTACGAGCAGTACTTC	CASSVVADPTYEQYF
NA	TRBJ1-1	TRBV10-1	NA	TGCGCCAGCAGCTCAGGGAAGGACATGAACACTGAAGCTTTCTTT	CASSSGKDMNTEAFF
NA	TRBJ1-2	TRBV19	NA	TGTGCCACCGCAGGCTCCGGGACACATTTAACAGGCGATGGCTACACCTTC	CATAGSGTHLTGDGYTF
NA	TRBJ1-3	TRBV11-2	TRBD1	TGTGCCAGCAGCTTGAATAGACAGGGAGCTGGAAACACCATATATTTT	CASSLNRQGAGNTIYF
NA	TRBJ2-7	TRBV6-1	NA	TGTGCCAGCAAAACAGGGCTCGAGCAGTACTTC	CASKTGLEQYF
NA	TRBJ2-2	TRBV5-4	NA	TGTGCCAGCAGCCGGCGCTCAGGGGACACCGGGGAGCTGTTTTTT	CASSRRSGDTGELFF
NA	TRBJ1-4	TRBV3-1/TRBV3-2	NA	TGTGCCAGCCGAGACAGTGCAACTAATGAAAAACTGTTTTTT	CASRDSATNEKLFF
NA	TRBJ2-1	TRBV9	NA	TGTGCCAGCAGCGTTGTAGCCTACAATGAGCAGTTCTTC	CASSVVAYNEQFF
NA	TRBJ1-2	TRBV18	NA	TGTGCCAGCTCACAATTTACAGGGAGCTATGGCTACACCTTC	CASSQFTGSYGYTF
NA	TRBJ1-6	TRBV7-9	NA	TGTGCCAGCAGCTTAGAGCTTTGGCCCCTCCACTTT	CASSLELWPLHF
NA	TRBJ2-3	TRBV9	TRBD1	TGTGCCAGCAGCGTAGTACAGGGGTTCACAGATACGCAGTATTTT	CASSVVQGFTDTQYF
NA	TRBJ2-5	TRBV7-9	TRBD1	TGTGCCAGCAGCTTAAGTTTAGGACAGGGGGGTGTAGAGACCCAGTACTTC	CASSLSLGQGGVETQYF
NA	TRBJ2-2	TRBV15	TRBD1	TGTGCCACCAGCAGAGCCCAGGGGGCGCAAGGCACCGGGGAGCTGTTTTTT	CATSRAQGAQGTGELFF
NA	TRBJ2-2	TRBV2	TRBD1	TGTGCCCACCAGGACAGGGGGCGGTACACCGGGGAGCTGTTTTTT	CAHQDRGRYTGELFF
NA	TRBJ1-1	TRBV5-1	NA	TGCGCCAGCAGCTACCTATCACAGGGGAACACTGAAGCTTTCTTT	CASSYLSQGNTEAFF
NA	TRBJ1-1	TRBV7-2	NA	TGTGCCAGCAGCTTATGGGAGTCGGGCGAAGCTTTCTTT	CASSLWESGEAFF
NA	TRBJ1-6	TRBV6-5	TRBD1	TGTGCCAGCAGTTCGGGACAGGAGAATTCACCCCTCCACTTT	CASSSGQENSPLHF
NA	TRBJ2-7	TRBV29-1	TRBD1	TGCAGCGTTCGGGACAGGGAGATCGAGCAGTACTTC	CSVRDREIEQYF
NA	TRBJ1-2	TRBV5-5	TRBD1	TGTGCCAGCAGCTTGAGGACAGGGATAGGCTACACCTTC	CASSLRTGIGYTF
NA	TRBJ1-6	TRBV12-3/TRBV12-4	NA	TGTGCCAGCAGTTCTCAGGGAATTTCACCCCTCCACTTT	CASSSQGISPLHF
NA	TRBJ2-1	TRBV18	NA	TGTGCCAGCTCACCACCGGGCCGTGAGCAGTTCTTC	CASSPPGREQFF
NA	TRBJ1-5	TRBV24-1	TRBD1	TGTGCCACCAGTGATAGCCGGGACAGGGGAGTGGGCAATCAGCCCCAGCATTTT	CATSDSRDRGVGNQPQHF
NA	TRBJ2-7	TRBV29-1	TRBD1	TGCAGCGTATCAAGGGGGCTCTCCTACGAGCAGTACTTC	CSVSRGLSYEQYF
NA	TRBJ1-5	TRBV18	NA	TGTGCCAGCTCACCTGGGGGGGGCGCGTCGAGCAATCAGCCCCAGCATTTT	CASSPGGGASSNQPQHF